These 30 T cell receptor beta chains were sequenced from one sample in a study of shared clonotypes between healthy human individuals. Clones were read by immunoSEQ multiplex PCR, and TCRdb kept only the in-frame ones, dropping some. The sample carries roughly 1,500,000 clones, approximately 98.5% recorded once. Sequencing input: naive CD4+ T cells sorted from blood. Subset denoted: CD45RA+ positively selected. The receptors here all came from a man in his thirties or forties in good health.

The CDR3 protein is CASSSGGLSLDQKLFF. The CDR3 nucleotides read TGTGCCAGCAGCTCAGGGGGCCTCTCATTGGACCAAAAACTGTTTTTT. This chain connects TRBV5-4 to TRBJ1-4; 8 positions agree with TRBD1. Germline CDR1 reads SGHNT; CDR2 reads YYREEE (reference sequence). The CDR3 has 16 residues. The junction had 13 bases not matched to a gene; V was cut back by 3 bases and J by 9 bases.

The chain recombines TRBV1 with TRBJ2-7; the table's TRBD2 call for D was not verified on the DNA. TRBV1 has pseudogene status. The CDR3 spans 16 residues. This chain's CDR3 is CTSSQDLWGEAHEQYF. The CDR3 DNA follows: TGCACCAGCAGCCAAGATCTTTGGGGGGAGGCCCACGAGCAGTACTTC.

On this clone itself: An end of the junction differs from the germline gene, which may be a read error. The CDR3: CASSLSSDREVIEAFF. CDR3 in DNA: TGTGCTAGCAGCCTCAGCTCGGACAGGGAAGTTATTGAAGCTTTCTTT. The chain combines TRBV7-7 with TRBJ1-1; 8 nucleotides align to TRBD1. Germline CDR1 is SSHAT and CDR2 is FNYEAQ (reference sequence). The CDR3 spans 16 residues.

V gene TRBV29-1 combines with J gene TRBJ1-2; D remains unclear. CDR3 length: 11 residues. Trimming stripped 5 bases from V and 1 base from J, with 5 bases between. CDR1 SQVTM and CDR2 ANQGSEA come from the germline V gene. As DNA, the CDR3 is TGCAGCGTTTTTTTTAACTATGGCTACACCTTC. Its translation is CSVFFNYGYTF.

The chain combines TRBV4-2 with TRBJ1-1; no firm D call. V lost 0 bases and J lost 0, with 14 bases in between. CDR3 size: 17 residues. CDR1 is LGHNA and CDR2 is YNFKEQ in the germline V gene. This CDR3 is CASSQDVGRTMNTEAFF. CDR3 nucleotide sequence: TGTGCCAGCAGCCAAGATGTAGGCAGGACCATGAACACTGAAGCTTTCTTT.

The chain joins TRBV28 to TRBJ1-1; 7 nucleotides line up with TRBD1. The CDR3 has 13 residues. Germline CDR1 reads MDHEN; CDR2 reads SYDVKM. Germline trimming cut 8 bases from V and 1 base from J; bases unmatched to any gene: 4. CDR3 protein: CASQGVGNTEAFF. CDR3 in DNA: TGTGCCAGCCAGGGGGTCGGGAACACTGAAGCTTTCTTT. Complete variable domain (other parts from reference TRBV28 and TRBJ1-1): DVKVTQSSRYLVKRTGEKVFLECVQDMDHENMFWYRQDPGLGLRLIYFSYDVKMKEKGDIPEGYSVSREKKERFSLILESASTNQTSMYLCASQGVGNTEAFFGQGTRLTVV.

This chain uses TRBV27 with TRBJ2-7; the match to TRBD1 covers 8 bases. Trimming took 5 bases from V and 2 from J; bases not matched to a gene: 5. Germline assignment: CDR1 MNHEY and CDR2 SMNVEV (reference sequence). The CDR3 is 14 residues long. CDR3 sequence reads: CASSGQGNAYEQYF. The CDR3 DNA reads TGTGCCAGCAGTGGACAGGGAAATGCCTACGAGCAGTACTTC.

This clone was found once. Distinct nucleotide sequences in the sample also encode this CDR3. The CDR3: CAWTGGVYGYTF. The CDR3, as DNA: TGTGCCTGGACCGGGGGGGTTTATGGCTACACCTTC. The V and J genes are TRBV30 and TRBJ1-2; D might be TRBD1 (5 bases). Germline-derived CDR1 and CDR2 are GTSNPN and SVGIG (reference sequence). CDR3 size: 12 residues. V dropped 4 bases and J dropped 5 bases, with 11 bases sitting between them.

This clone appeared once. Different DNA sequences within this sample yield the same CDR3. This chain uses TRBV18 with TRBJ2-3; tentatively, D is TRBD2 (6 bases). The V end lost 3 bases, the J end lost 0 bases, and 10 bases lay between the germline ends. There are 15 residues in the CDR3. Germline V gene sequence: CDR1 KGHSH, CDR2 LQKENI. CDR3 in amino acids: CASSPGGRSTDTQYF. CDR3 bases: TGTGCCAGCTCACCGGGAGGCAGAAGCACAGATACGCAGTATTTT.

This chain links TRBV14 with TRBJ2-7; 9 nucleotides line up with TRBD1. This CDR3 is 15 amino acids long. Per the germline V gene, CDR1 is SGHDN and CDR2 is FVKESK. V dropped 6 bases and J dropped 3; count of bases not matched to a gene: 9. CDR3 sequence reads: CASRLGQGRIYEQYF. In DNA form, the CDR3 reads TGTGCCAGCAGACTAGGACAGGGGAGGATCTACGAGCAGTACTTC. Based on the CDR3 plus reference TRBV14 and TRBJ2-7, the full variable domain is EAGVTQFPSHSVIEKGQTVTLRCDPISGHDNLYWYRRVMGKEIKFLLHFVKESKQDESGMPNNRFLAERTGGTYSTLKVQPAELEDSGVYFCASRLGQGRIYEQYFGPGTRLTVT.

The gene calls are TRBV9 and TRBJ1-1, with D maybe TRBD1 (6 bases). The length of the CDR3 is 18 residues. Trimming stripped 6 bases from V and 0 bases from J, with 24 bases between. Germline CDR1 and CDR2: SGDLS and YYNGEE. The CDR3 DNA reads TGTGCCAGCACTTACTCCGGGACACACCTCGGAATGAACACTGAAGCTTTCTTT. This gives the protein CASTYSGTHLGMNTEAFF.

This clone was counted once. The chain recombines TRBV18 with TRBJ2-2, with 7 bases lining up with TRBD1. V gave up 1 base and J gave up 7 bases; unmatched junction bases: 6. The CDR3 length is 15 residues. Germline loops: CDR1 KGHSH, CDR2 LQKENI. CDR3 coding DNA: TGTGCCAGCTCACCACTAGTGGGACAGAACGGGGAGCTGTTTTTT. This sequence encodes CASSPLVGQNGELFF.

V gene TRBV13 combines with J gene TRBJ2-7; a weak D match, TRBD1 (6 bases). The CDR3 spans 16 residues. Germline V gives CDR1 PRHDT, CDR2 FYEKMQ (reference sequence). V was shortened by 5 bases and J by 8 bases, with 25 bases between the two germline ends. In nucleotides, the CDR3 is TGTGCCAGCAGCCGAAACCCCCTGGACAGACCCGAAAAGCAGTACTTC. Translation: CASSRNPLDRPEKQYF.

This rearrangement joins TRBV7-2 to TRBJ1-1; a possible D gene is TRBD1 (5 bases). Looked up from germline, CDR1 is SGHTA and CDR2 is FQGNSA. CDR3 length: 13 residues. The V and J ends lost 2 bases and 4 bases respectively, with 8 bases between them. This CDR3 is CASSLLGVTEAFF. CDR3 DNA: TGTGCCAGCAGCTTATTGGGGGTCACTGAAGCTTTCTTT.

The chain joins TRBV28 to TRBJ2-7; D is uncertain. This CDR3 is built from 13 residues. The ends were cut back, 1 base at V and 5 bases at J, with 9 bases in the middle. The germline V gene has CDR1 MDHEN and CDR2 SYDVKM. CDR3 loop: CASSLLGSDEQYF. Here the CDR3 DNA reads TGTGCCAGCAGTTTATTAGGATCGGACGAGCAGTACTTC.

The chain uses TRBV9 and TRBJ2-5; 10 bases line up with TRBD1. V lost 0 bases and J lost 5; bases outside the gene matches: 13. The CDR3 is 18 amino acids. Germline CDR1 and CDR2: SGDLS and YYNGEE. CDR3 sequence reads: CASSVGGGGQGSWETQYF. In DNA form, the CDR3 reads TGTGCCAGCAGCGTAGGAGGTGGGGGACAGGGGAGTTGGGAGACCCAGTACTTC.

V is TRBV7-9 and J is TRBJ1-2, with D unresolved. The CDR3 spans 13 residues. The germline V gene has CDR1 SEHNR and CDR2 FQNEAQ (reference sequence). Trimming cost V 5 bases and J 3 bases, with 10 bases left between them. The CDR3 sequence is CASSPHGHYGYTF. In DNA, the CDR3 is TGTGCCAGCAGCCCTCATGGGCACTATGGCTACACCTTC.

The V and J genes are TRBV5-1 and TRBJ2-3; TRBD1 might be the D (6 bases). V lost 4 bases and J lost 2, with 8 bases in between. The CDR3 is 13 residues long. Per germline, CDR1 SGHRS and CDR2 YFSETQ. This CDR3 is CASSQGHTDTQYF. The CDR3 region has the DNA TGCGCCAGCAGCCAGGGACACACAGATACGCAGTATTTT. Variable domain in full (rest from reference TRBV5-1 and TRBJ2-3): KAGVTQTPRYLIKTRGQQVTLSCSPISGHRSVSWYQQTPGQGLQFLFEYFSETQRNKGNFPGRFSGRQFSNSRSEMNVSTLELGDSALYLCASSQGHTDTQYFGPGTRLTVL.

The chain uses TRBV18 and TRBJ2-2; possible D gene TRBD1, 6 bases. CDR1 and CDR2 (germline): KGHSH, LQKENI. Trimming stripped 2 bases from V and 4 bases from J, with 11 bases between. CDR3 length equals 15 residues. The CDR3 bases are TGTGCCAGCTCACCATACAGGGCGTTCACCGGGGAGCTGTTTTTT. The encoded protein is CASSPYRAFTGELFF.

The chain joins TRBV6-6 to TRBJ1-2; TRBD1 aligns across 10 bases. Per the germline V gene, CDR1 is MNHNY and CDR2 is SVGAGI (reference sequence). This CDR3 region has 16 residues. V trimming: 5 bases; J trimming: 0 bases; junction bases outside the gene matches: 6. The DNA for the CDR3 is TGTGCCAGCAGTGGGACAGGGGCCAGCTCTAACTATGGCTACACCTTC. Amino acid sequence: CASSGTGASSNYGYTF.

This clone has a single count. This sample includes further DNA sequences coding for the same CDR3. The rearrangement joins TRBV5-1 to TRBJ1-4; 10 nucleotides match TRBD1. V dropped 1 base and J dropped 8; count of bases not matched to a gene: 5. The V gene's germline CDR1 is SGHRS and CDR2 YFSETQ. The CDR3 consists of 15 residues. CDR3 sequence (DNA): TGCGCCAGCAGCTTGTCCGGGACAGGGGAAGAAAAACTGTTTTTT. Its protein is CASSLSGTGEEKLFF.

J is TRBJ2-3 and V is TRBV5-1; no definite D call. Deletions cut 2 bases from V and 5 bases from J, with 9 bases between. The V gene's germline CDR1 is SGHRS and CDR2 YFSETQ. This CDR3 is 13 amino acids long. CDR3 amino acids: CASSLFVGDTQYF. The CDR3 DNA reads as TGCGCCAGCAGCTTATTCGTGGGAGATACGCAGTATTTT.

The rearrangement uses TRBV25-1 and TRBJ2-7, with D possibly being TRBD2 (6 bases). The germline V and J ends were trimmed by 4 bases and 6 bases, with 10 bases remaining between them. This CDR3 contains 12 residues. From germline, CDR1 is MGHDK and CDR2 SYGVNS. CDR3 DNA: TGTGCCAGCAGTGGCGGGGTCCGCGAGCAGTACTTC. This gives the protein CASSGGVREQYF.

V is TRBV7-2 and J is TRBJ2-7, with TRBD2 matching 14 bases. V was pared by 4 bases and J by 6 bases, with 5 bases of the junction left unmatched. CDR3 length equals 15 residues. The V gene's germline CDR1 is SGHTA and CDR2 FQGNSA. CDR3 region: CASSSRLAGGGEQYF. In DNA, the CDR3 is TGTGCCAGCAGCTCTCGACTAGCGGGAGGGGGCGAGCAGTACTTC.

The rearrangement links TRBV5-1 to TRBJ2-7; 8 bases agree with TRBD2. CDR1 and CDR2 (germline): SGHRS, YFSETQ. V was clipped by 0 bases and J by 2 bases; unmatched bases: 4. The CDR3 sequence is 15 residues long. CDR3 in amino acids: CASSLGGTRAYEQYF. CDR3 DNA: TGCGCCAGCAGCTTGGGTGGGACTAGAGCCTACGAGCAGTACTTC.

The gene calls are TRBV5-1 and TRBJ2-1, with TRBD2 as a possible D gene (6 bases). V gave up 7 bases and J gave up 1 base, with 9 bases separating them. The CDR3 sequence is 13 residues long. Germline CDR1 SGHRS, CDR2 YFSETQ. The DNA for the CDR3 is TGCGCCAGCCGGGACTTATCCTACAATGAGCAGTTCTTC. Translating it yields CASRDLSYNEQFF.

The rearrangement joins TRBV9 to TRBJ2-3; D not certain. V gave up 0 bases and J gave up 6 bases, with 8 bases separating them. The length of the CDR3 is 13 residues. Germline V gene lookup returns CDR1 SGDLS and CDR2 YYNGEE. The CDR3 loop reads CASSVAPSDTQYF. As DNA, the CDR3 is TGTGCCAGCAGCGTAGCCCCGTCGGATACGCAGTATTTT. Variable domain in full (rest from reference TRBV9 and TRBJ2-3): DSGVTQTPKHLITATGQRVTLRCSPRSGDLSVYWYQQSLDQGLQFLIQYYNGEERAKGNILERFSAQQFPDLHSELNLSSLELGDSALYFCASSVAPSDTQYFGPGTRLTVL.

V gene TRBV5-1 combines with J gene TRBJ1-1; TRBD1 might be the D (5 bases). Looked up from germline, CDR1 is SGHRS and CDR2 is YFSETQ. Trimming left V 4 bases short and J 10 bases short, with 23 bases between. This CDR3 has 15 amino acids. The CDR3 spells CASSRVGQGELGAFF. CDR3 coding DNA: TGCGCCAGCAGCCGGGTCGGTCAGGGCGAGTTGGGAGCTTTCTTT.

The V gene is TRBV6-5, the J gene TRBJ1-1; D ambiguous. Per germline, CDR1 MNHEY and CDR2 SVGAGI. This CDR3 contains 15 residues. V was clipped by 2 bases and J by 4 bases, with 14 bases between them. CDR3 coding DNA: TGTGCCAGCAGTTACACCCAGTTTAGTTCCACTGAAGCTTTCTTT. Residues: CASSYTQFSSTEAFF.

The V call is TRBV4-1, the J call TRBJ1-4, with 9 bases identical to TRBD1. The CDR3 runs 13 residues. Germline V gene lookup returns CDR1 MGHRA and CDR2 YSYEKL. J lost 7 bases, V lost 8 bases, and 5 bases had no gene match. The CDR3, as DNA: TGCGCCAGCCACAGGGGGCGTGGTGAAAAACTGTTTTTT. Translated: CASHRGRGEKLFF.